This T cell receptor (beta chain) was observed in a study of cytomegalovirus exposure and HLA in healthy donors. Study observations and caveats: Three chains linked to CMV were shown in vitro to be specific for CMV antigens. Overall, approximately 150 TCR beta chains were annotated as cytomegalovirus-associated. An analysis was carried out later, and it reportedly showed fewer N-insertions in an Asian-associated ancestry cluster than the roughly 670-donor mean.

PCR amplification relied on 60 Vbeta primers (plus 13 Jbeta primers). Repertoires were generated with immunoSEQ multiplex PCR, while TCRdb's copy carries only in-frame clones and drops some. The top ten clones hold roughly 2.1% of a sample with around 91,000 clones, about two thirds of them seen once. Concerning this clone: Its target is not known.

The sequence was collected from a human donor in good health. What was sequenced was PBMCs.

The CDR3 bases are TGTGCCAGCAGCTCGTTTTCAGGGGACACCGGGGAGCTGTTTTTT. Its protein product is CASSSFSGDTGELFF. V usage is TRBV5-5 and J usage is TRBJ2-2; TRBD1 is a possible D gene (6 bases). Germline loops: CDR1 SGHKS, CDR2 YYEKEE (reference sequence). The CDR3 consists of 15 residues. V was clipped by 3 bases and J by 3 bases, with 12 bases between them.